Below are 31 T cell receptor beta chains sequenced from a single sample in a study of blood T cell repertoires in COVID-19. The data were produced by immunoSEQ multiplex PCR, yet TCRdb's version contains in-frame clones alone and is incomplete. The sample consists of about 280,000 clones, approximately 82% of them appearing once. Material for sequencing was PBMCs or T cells enriched from blood (not recorded which). The receptors derive from a man aged 35-49 years who had been exposed to COVID-19.

This clone was recorded only once. The J gene is TRBJ1-2, the V gene TRBV25-1, with D possibly matching TRBD1 (6 bases). Per the germline V gene, CDR1 is MGHDK and CDR2 is SYGVNS. Deletions cut 4 bases from V and 4 bases from J, with 22 bases between. This CDR3 is built from 17 residues. CDR3: CASSVQSNDRSGYGYTF. The CDR3 DNA reads TGTGCCAGCAGTGTCCAATCGAACGACAGGTCCGGCTATGGCTACACCTTC.

This clone appeared a few times. V and J are TRBV5-1 and TRBJ1-1; 8 bases are a match to TRBD1. Per germline, CDR1 SGHRS and CDR2 YFSETQ. Unmatched junction bases numbered 13, after V lost 5 bases and J lost 7 bases. The CDR3 is made up of 15 amino acids. CDR3 DNA sequence: TGCGCCAGCAGTTTTTTGGGGGACAGGTACGATGAAGCTTTCTTT. Its translation: CASSFLGDRYDEAFF. Full variable domain (remainder filled in from reference TRBV5-1 and TRBJ1-1): KAGVTQTPRYLIKTRGQQVTLSCSPISGHRSVSWYQQTPGQGLQFLFEYFSETQRNKGNFPGRFSGRQFSNSRSEMNVSTLELGDSALYLCASSFLGDRYDEAFFGQGTRLTVV.

The chain recombines TRBV19 with TRBJ2-1, with 10 bases fitting TRBD2. The CDR3 sequence is 14 residues long. The V gene end was trimmed by 6 bases and the J gene end by 10 bases; junction bases not matched to a gene: 9. Germline V lookup: CDR1 LNHDA, CDR2 SQIVND (reference sequence). The CDR3 coding sequence is TGTGCCAGTAGCCGTAGCGGGAGGATTTGGGAGCAGTTCTTC. Protein sequence: CASSRSGRIWEQFF. The entire variable domain, with the rest obtained from reference TRBV19 and TRBJ2-1, is as follows: DGGITQSPKYLFRKEGQNVTLSCEQNLNHDAMYWYRQDPGQGLRLIYYSQIVNDFQKGDIAEGYSVSREKKESFPLTVTSAQKNPTAFYLCASSRSGRIWEQFFGPGTRLTVL.

The V gene is TRBV7-9, the J gene TRBJ2-1; TRBD2 matches at 10 bases. Unmatched junction bases numbered 5, after V lost 5 bases and J lost 10 bases. There are 13 residues in the CDR3. Germline CDR1 and CDR2: SEHNR and FQNEAQ (reference sequence). CDR3 sequence (DNA): TGTGCCAGCAGCCCCCGGACTAGCGGAGAGCAGTTCTTC. Amino acids: CASSPRTSGEQFF.

V gene TRBV27 combines with J gene TRBJ2-5, with 8 bases fitting TRBD2. Germline CDR1 is MNHEY and CDR2 is SMNVEV (reference sequence). This CDR3 comprises 15 residues. The junction had 5 bases not matched to a gene; V was cut back by 0 bases and J by 5 bases. The CDR3 here is CASSLSLAGSETQYF. In nucleotides, the CDR3 is TGTGCCAGCAGTTTATCCCTAGCGGGTTCTGAGACCCAGTACTTC.

The chain recombines TRBV7-9 with TRBJ2-1; TRBD2 agrees at 14 bases. Germline CDR1 is SEHNR and CDR2 is FQNEAQ (reference sequence). Trimming at V came to 4 bases and at J to 3 bases, leaving 8 bases not matched to a gene. The CDR3 is made up of 18 amino acids. CDR3 coding DNA: TGTGCCAGCAGCTCACCCGGGACTAGCGGGAGCATCTACAATGAGCAGTTCTTC. It specifies CASSSPGTSGSIYNEQFF.

The genes are TRBV7-9 and TRBJ2-3; 7 positions agree with TRBD2. V lost 5 bases and J lost 2; bases outside the gene matches: 13. Germline V lookup: CDR1 SEHNR, CDR2 FQNEAQ (reference sequence). The CDR3 length is 17 residues. DNA for the CDR3: TGTGCCAGCAGCAAAAGACTAGCAGCGGGGAACACAGATACGCAGTATTTT. It translates to CASSKRLAAGNTDTQYF.

The CDR3 DNA reads TGCAGTGCTCGTGACAGATCCTACGAGCAGTACTTC. It is translated as CSARDRSYEQYF. This chain uses TRBV20-1 with TRBJ2-7, with a tentative D call TRBD1 (5 bases). CDR3 length: 12 amino acids. V was trimmed by 5 bases and J by 1 base, leaving 9 bases between them. CDR1 and CDR2 (germline): DFQATT, SNEGSKA (reference sequence).

The V call is TRBV4-1, the J call TRBJ1-2, with D hard to call. CDR1 is MGHRA, CDR2 YSYEKL, per germline. The CDR3 extends over 15 amino acids. V gave up 3 bases and J gave up 6 bases, with 17 bases separating them. The CDR3 protein is CASSHPYSRLDGYTF. The CDR3 DNA reads TGCGCCAGCAGCCACCCCTACTCAAGGCTAGATGGCTACACCTTC.

The gene calls are TRBV7-3 and TRBJ1-1; TRBD1 matches 10 bases. The CDR3 covers 15 residues. Germline V gene sequence: CDR1 SGHTA, CDR2 FQGTGA. Trimming removed 5 bases from V and 4 bases from J; junction bases left unmatched: 7. CDR3 protein: CASSVRDRGFTEAFF. CDR3 in DNA: TGTGCCAGCAGCGTACGGGACAGGGGATTCACTGAAGCTTTCTTT. The full variable domain, rest sourced from reference TRBV7-3 and TRBJ1-1, is GAGVSQTPSNKVTEKGKYVELRCDPISGHTALYWYRQSLGQGPEFLIYFQGTGAADDSGLPNDRFFAVRPEGSVSTLKIQRTERGDSAVYLCASSVRDRGFTEAFFGQGTRLTVV.

The J gene is TRBJ2-1, the V gene TRBV24-1, with 7 bases identical to TRBD1. V gave up 7 bases and J gave up 8 bases; unmatched junction bases: 16. Germline-derived CDR1 and CDR2 are KGHDR and SFDVKD. CDR3 size: 16 residues. The CDR3 here is CATRQQGISGSDEQFF. The CDR3 DNA follows: TGTGCCACCAGACAACAGGGGATTAGTGGTAGCGATGAGCAGTTCTTC.

This chain joins TRBV7-8 and TRBJ1-1; D is undetermined. The CDR3 extends over 14 amino acids. Trimming took off 4 bases at V and 1 base at J, with 10 bases between the two ends. The germline V gene has CDR1 SGHVS and CDR2 FQNEAQ. CDR3 sequence reads: CASSYSIGNTEAFF. CDR3 sequence (DNA): TGTGCCAGCAGCTATTCGATCGGGAACACTGAAGCTTTCTTT.

This clone was recorded once. This sequence joins TRBV5-1 and TRBJ2-6; 12 bases are a match to TRBD1. Germline V gene data show CDR1 as SGHRS and CDR2 as YFSETQ. This CDR3 has 17 residues. Germline trimming cut 7 bases from V and 4 bases from J; bases unmatched to any gene: 9. This CDR3 reads CASGTGTGGAGANVLTF. CDR3 sequence (DNA): TGCGCCAGCGGAACCGGGACAGGGGGCGCGGGGGCCAACGTCCTGACTTTC.

The rearrangement joins TRBV7-8 to TRBJ2-1; 8 bases line up with TRBD2. J lost 3 bases, V lost 5 bases, and 6 bases had no gene match. The CDR3 extends over 15 amino acids. From germline, CDR1 is SGHVS and CDR2 FQNEAQ. CDR3 bases: TGTGCCAGCAGCATGGGACTAGGATTCTACAATGAGCAGTTCTTC. It specifies CASSMGLGFYNEQFF. Full variable domain (outside the CDR3, taken from reference TRBV7-8 and TRBJ2-1): GAGVSQSPRYKVAKRGQDVALRCDPISGHVSLFWYQQALGQGPEFLTYFQNEAQLDKSGLPSDRFFAERPEGSVSTLKIQRTQQEDSAVYLCASSMGLGFYNEQFFGPGTRLTVL.

V gene TRBV30 combines with J gene TRBJ2-7; 9 positions agree with TRBD1. CDR1 is GTSNPN and CDR2 is SVGIG in the germline V gene (reference sequence). This CDR3 is built from 14 residues. The V gene end was trimmed by 8 bases and the J gene end by 5 bases; junction bases not matched to a gene: 13. The CDR3 loop reads CALPVGDRVHEQYF. CDR3 DNA sequence: TGTGCCCTACCTGTCGGGGACAGGGTTCACGAGCAGTACTTC.

V usage is TRBV5-4 and J usage is TRBJ1-5; weak D call: TRBD1 (5 bases). V gave up 4 bases and J gave up 5 bases, with 10 bases separating them. CDR1 and CDR2 from the germline V gene are SGHNT and YYREEE (reference sequence). This CDR3 spans 13 amino acids. The CDR3, as DNA: TGTGCCAGCAGCCCAGGAGGGGATCAGCCCCAGCATTTT. It yields the protein CASSPGGDQPQHF.

The chain couples TRBV5-1 to TRBJ2-7; D possibly corresponds to TRBD2 (5 bases). V lost 0 bases and J lost 3, with 13 bases in between. Germline V gene data show CDR1 as SGHRS and CDR2 as YFSETQ. This CDR3 has 15 amino acids. CDR3 protein: CASSLDVYGIYEQYF. DNA of the CDR3: TGCGCCAGCAGCTTGGATGTCTACGGGATCTACGAGCAGTACTTC.

The V call is TRBV5-8, the J call TRBJ1-3; 8 positions agree with TRBD1. V dropped 4 bases and J dropped 0; count of bases not matched to a gene: 3. The CDR3 extends over 15 amino acids. CDR1 and CDR2 from the germline V gene are SGHTS and YDEGEE. The CDR3 DNA follows: TGTGCCAGCAGCAAGACAGGGGACTCTGGAAACACCATATATTTT. Amino acids: CASSKTGDSGNTIYF.

A note on this clone: One end of the junction varies from germline; a read error may be responsible. The chain joins TRBV7-7 to TRBJ2-3, with 9 bases lining up with TRBD1. CDR3 length equals 15 residues. Germline assignment: CDR1 SSHAT and CDR2 FNYEAQ (reference sequence). The CDR3 spells CASSPGTGITDTQYF. CDR3 DNA sequence: TGTGCTAGCAGCCCCGGGACAGGGATCACAGATACGCAGTATTTT.

The genes are TRBV3-1 (or the pseudogene TRBV3-2) and TRBJ1-1, with a tentative D call TRBD1 (5 bases). The CDR3 runs to 14 residues. From germline, CDR1 is LGHDT and CDR2 YNNKEL (reference sequence). Trimming removed 8 bases from V and 5 bases from J, with 18 bases in between. The CDR3 is CASARGGERTEAFF. The CDR3 region has the DNA TGTGCCAGCGCGCGGGGGGGGGAAAGGACTGAAGCTTTCTTT.

The chain has TRBV7-6 and TRBJ2-1; 9 bases map to TRBD2. CDR1 and CDR2 (germline): SGHVS, FNYEAQ. The CDR3 extends over 16 amino acids. V shed 4 bases, J shed 4 bases, and the junction held 8 bases outside the gene matches. The CDR3 sequence is CASSSIGSGSYNEQFF. CDR3 DNA: TGTGCCAGCAGCTCAATCGGTAGCGGGAGTTACAATGAGCAGTTCTTC.

The chain's CDR3 is CASSLALGGVGEQFF. The CDR3 DNA reads as TGTGCCAGCAGCTTAGCGCTAGGGGGAGTGGGCGAGCAGTTCTTC. V usage is TRBV7-8 and J usage is TRBJ2-1; the D gene is possibly TRBD1 (6 bases). V was shortened by 0 bases and J by 10 bases, with 16 bases between the two germline ends. CDR1 SGHVS and CDR2 FQNEAQ come from the germline V gene. The CDR3 is 15 residues long.

The rearrangement joins TRBV7-8 to TRBJ1-1, with a tentative D call TRBD1 (6 bases). Trimming removed 5 bases at V and 10 bases at J, with 23 bases between. In germline, CDR1 is SGHVS, CDR2 FQNEAQ. The CDR3 has 15 amino acids. The DNA for the CDR3 is TGTGCCAGCAGCCGAGACGGGGCTTTAGGGGGGGGAGCTTTCTTT. Its translation is CASSRDGALGGGAFF.

This clone has ten or more counts. V usage is TRBV2 and J usage is TRBJ2-3, with TRBD2 as a possible D gene (6 bases). Germline-derived CDR1 and CDR2 are SNHLY and FYNNEI. The CDR3 runs 16 residues. Trimming cost V 0 bases and J 4 bases, with 14 bases left between them. CDR3 residues: CASSEALGGKADTQYF. The CDR3 nucleotides are TGTGCCAGCAGTGAAGCGCTTGGGGGGAAGGCAGATACGCAGTATTTT. Full variable domain (remainder filled in from reference TRBV2 and TRBJ2-3): EPEVTQTPSHQVTQMGQEVILRCVPISNHLYFYWYRQILGQKVEFLVSFYNNEISEKSEIFDDQFSVERPDGSNFTLKIRSTKLEDSAMYFCASSEALGGKADTQYFGPGTRLTVL.

The chain uses TRBV9 and TRBJ2-2; 7 bases match TRBD1. Germline values: CDR1 SGDLS, CDR2 YYNGEE. The CDR3 spans 19 residues. Trimming removed 4 bases from V and 0 bases from J; junction bases left unmatched: 15. The CDR3 spells CASSLETLGTATNTGELFF. The CDR3 nucleotides are TGTGCCAGCAGCCTAGAAACCTTAGGGACAGCCACGAACACCGGGGAGCTGTTTTTT. The full variable domain, in which reference TRBV9 and TRBJ2-2 provide the parts outside the CDR3, is DSGVTQTPKHLITATGQRVTLRCSPRSGDLSVYWYQQSLDQGLQFLIQYYNGEERAKGNILERFSAQQFPDLHSELNLSSLELGDSALYFCASSLETLGTATNTGELFFGEGSRLTVL.

On this clone: At one of its ends the junction is not consistent with the germline gene, which may arise from a read error. The gene calls are TRBV19 and TRBJ2-6; D call uncertain. The CDR3 is 15 residues long. Germline V gene lookup returns CDR1 LNHDA and CDR2 SQIVND (reference sequence). The CDR3 protein is CVSSSYNSGANVLTF. CDR3 coding DNA: TGTGTCAGTAGTAGTTACAACTCTGGGGCCAACGTCCTGACTTTC. The full variable domain, its missing parts supplied by reference TRBV19 and TRBJ2-6, is DGGITQSPKYLFRKEGQNVTLSCEQNLNHDAMYWYRQDPGQGLRLIYYSQIVNDFQKGDIAEGYSVSREKKESFPLTVTSAQKNPTAFYLCVSSSYNSGANVLTFGAGSRLTVL.

This clone has more than one count but fewer than ten. The V call is TRBV18, the J call TRBJ1-1; D ambiguous. CDR1 is KGHSH and CDR2 is LQKENI in the germline V gene. Trimming stripped 3 bases from V and 4 bases from J, with 15 bases between. This CDR3 has 15 residues. In DNA, the CDR3 is TGTGCCAGCTCACCTAGTATACTAGGAGGCACTGAAGCTTTCTTT. Its translation is CASSPSILGGTEAFF.

DNA for the CDR3: TGTGCCAGCAGTGAAACCCCCCCCCACTCGGGTTACGAGCAGTACTTC. Its protein product is CASSETPPHSGYEQYF. The J gene is TRBJ2-7, the V gene TRBV25-1; D remains ambiguous. Deletions cut 2 bases from V and 4 bases from J, with 18 bases between. From germline, CDR1 is MGHDK and CDR2 SYGVNS. This CDR3 is 16 amino acids long.

This chain joins TRBV5-6 and TRBJ2-7; a weak D match, TRBD2 (6 bases). The CDR3 contains 12 residues. The V end lost 7 bases, the J end lost 2 bases, and 10 bases lay between the germline ends. Germline assignment: CDR1 SGHDT and CDR2 YYEEEE. CDR3 nucleotide sequence: TGTGCCAGCGCCGGGAGAACCTACGAGCAGTACTTC. Amino acid sequence: CASAGRTYEQYF. The full variable domain, with the rest looked up from reference TRBV5-6 and TRBJ2-7, is DAGVTQSPTHLIKTRGQQVTLRCSPKSGHDTVSWYQQALGQGPQFIFQYYEEEERQRGNFPDRFSGHQFPNYSSELNVNALLLGDSALYLCASAGRTYEQYFGPGTRLTVT.

The chain is built from TRBV7-6 and TRBJ1-1; no reliable D call. Germline lookup yields CDR1 SGHVS and CDR2 FNYEAQ. V lost 3 bases and J lost 8, with 7 bases in between. This CDR3 has 11 residues. The CDR3 DNA reads TGTGCCAGCAGCTTCGTACAGGAAGCTTTCTTT. It yields the protein CASSFVQEAFF.

The rearrangement joins TRBV6-1 to TRBJ2-2; 9 bases line up with TRBD2. Germline V gives CDR1 MNHNS, CDR2 SASEGT. Trimming took 0 bases from V and 6 from J; bases not matched to a gene: 5. This CDR3 spans 16 amino acids. CDR3 sequence reads: CASSEARLAVAGELFF. The CDR3 coding sequence is TGTGCCAGCAGTGAAGCACGACTAGCGGTCGCCGGGGAGCTGTTTTTT.